Reported below is one TCR beta chain. The antigen remains undetermined. The CDR3 loop spans 14 amino acids. V shed 0 bases and J shed 5 bases, with 12 bases lying between them. Germline CDR1 and CDR2: SGHRS and YFSETQ. Each donor was healthy, and each was a bone marrow donor. Though probably carrying unrecorded immune exposures, donors were nominally healthy at sampling. 13 Jbeta primers and 60 Vbeta primers were used for the PCR. Assay used: immunoSEQ multiplex PCR; TCRdb lists only in-frame clones, some missing. The sample yields under 140,000 clones, about three quarters seen once. This entry comes from a study of cytomegalovirus exposure and HLA in healthy donors. Study-wide findings and caveats: Researchers counted approximately 160 TCR beta chains as cytomegalovirus-associated. In a later analysis, TCR beta V- and J-gene trimming was associated with a missense DCLRE1C variant.

The gene calls are TRBV5-1 and TRBJ2-7; D might be TRBD1 (5 bases). This receptor was obtained from a woman aged 25 to 39 in good health and CMV-seronegative. Sequenced sample: PBMCs. CDR3 sequence reads: CASSLVTEGDEQYF. CDR3 DNA sequence: TGCGCCAGCAGCTTGGTAACTGAAGGGGACGAGCAGTACTTC.